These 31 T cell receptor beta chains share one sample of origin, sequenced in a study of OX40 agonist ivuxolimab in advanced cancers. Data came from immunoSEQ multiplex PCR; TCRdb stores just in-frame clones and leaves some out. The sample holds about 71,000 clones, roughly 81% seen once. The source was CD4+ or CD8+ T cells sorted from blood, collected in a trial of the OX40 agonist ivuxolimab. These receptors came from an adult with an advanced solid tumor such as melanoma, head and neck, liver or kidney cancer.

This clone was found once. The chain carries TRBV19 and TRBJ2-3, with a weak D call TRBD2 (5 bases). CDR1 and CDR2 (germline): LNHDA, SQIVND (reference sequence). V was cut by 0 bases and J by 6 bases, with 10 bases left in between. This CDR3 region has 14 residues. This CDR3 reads CASSIDLEGDTQYF. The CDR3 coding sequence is TGTGCCAGTAGTATAGATCTCGAGGGTGATACGCAGTATTTT.

The CDR3 sequence: CAISILDRAPGGISNQPQHF. The CDR3 DNA sequence: TGTGCCATCAGTATCCTGGACAGGGCGCCAGGGGGAATCAGCAATCAGCCCCAGCATTTT. V is TRBV10-3 and J is TRBJ1-5; 8 nucleotides align to TRBD1. Germline V gives CDR1 ENHRY, CDR2 SYGVKD. J lost 1 base, V lost 5 bases, and 19 bases had no gene match. This CDR3 is built from 20 residues.

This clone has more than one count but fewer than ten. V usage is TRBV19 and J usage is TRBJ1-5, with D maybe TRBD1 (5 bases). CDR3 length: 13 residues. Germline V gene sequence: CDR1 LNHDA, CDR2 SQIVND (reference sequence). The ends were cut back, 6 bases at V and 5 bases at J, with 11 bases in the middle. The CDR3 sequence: CASSFGGDQPQHF. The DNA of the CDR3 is TGTGCCAGTAGCTTTGGAGGGGATCAGCCCCAGCATTTT.

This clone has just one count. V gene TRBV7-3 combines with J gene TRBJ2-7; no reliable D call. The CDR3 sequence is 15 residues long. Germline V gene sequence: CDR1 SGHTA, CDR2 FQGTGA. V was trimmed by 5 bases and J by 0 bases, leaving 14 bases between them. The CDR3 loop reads CASSPSLGSSYEQYF. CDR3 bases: TGTGCCAGCAGCCCAAGCTTGGGAAGCTCCTACGAGCAGTACTTC.

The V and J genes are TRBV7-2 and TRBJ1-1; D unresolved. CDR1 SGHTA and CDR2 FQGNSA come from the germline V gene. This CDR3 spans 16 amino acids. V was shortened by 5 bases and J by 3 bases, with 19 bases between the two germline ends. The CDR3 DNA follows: TGTGCCAGCAGCCAAAGGGTATCCGTCGATCACACTGAAGCTTTCTTT. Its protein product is CASSQRVSVDHTEAFF. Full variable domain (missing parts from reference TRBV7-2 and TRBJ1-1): GAGVSQSPSNKVTEKGKDVELRCDPISGHTALYWYRQSLGQGLEFLIYFQGNSAPDKSGLPSDRFSAERTGGSVSTLTIQRTQQEDSAVYLCASSQRVSVDHTEAFFGQGTRLTVV.

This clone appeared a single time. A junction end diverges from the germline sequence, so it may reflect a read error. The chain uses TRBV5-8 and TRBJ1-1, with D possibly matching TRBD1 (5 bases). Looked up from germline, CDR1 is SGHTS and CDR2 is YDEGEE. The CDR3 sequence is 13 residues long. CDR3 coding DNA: TGCGACAGCAGCTTGACTGACCTCACTGAAGCTTTCTTT. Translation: CDSSLTDLTEAFF.

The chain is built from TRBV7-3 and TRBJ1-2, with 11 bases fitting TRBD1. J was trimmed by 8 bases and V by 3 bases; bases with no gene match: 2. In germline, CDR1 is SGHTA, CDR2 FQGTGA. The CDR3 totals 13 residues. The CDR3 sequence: CASSLGQGEGYTF. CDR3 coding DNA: TGTGCCAGCAGCTTGGGACAGGGGGAAGGCTACACCTTC. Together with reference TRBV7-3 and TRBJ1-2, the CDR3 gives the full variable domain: GAGVSQTPSNKVTEKGKYVELRCDPISGHTALYWYRQSLGQGPEFLIYFQGTGAADDSGLPNDRFFAVRPEGSVSTLKIQRTERGDSAVYLCASSLGQGEGYTFGSGTRLTVV.

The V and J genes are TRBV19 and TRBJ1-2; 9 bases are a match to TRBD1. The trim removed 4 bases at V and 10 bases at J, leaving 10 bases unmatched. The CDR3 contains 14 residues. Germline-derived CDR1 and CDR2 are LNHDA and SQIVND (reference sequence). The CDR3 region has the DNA TGTGCCAGTAGTACGCAGCCCGGGACAGGGAACTACACCTTC. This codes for CASSTQPGTGNYTF.

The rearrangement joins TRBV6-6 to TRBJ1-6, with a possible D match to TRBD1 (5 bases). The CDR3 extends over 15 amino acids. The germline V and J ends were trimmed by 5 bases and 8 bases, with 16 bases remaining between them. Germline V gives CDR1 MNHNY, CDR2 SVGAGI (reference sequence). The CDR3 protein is CASSVTGTEYSPLHF. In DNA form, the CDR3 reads TGTGCCAGCAGTGTAACCGGGACCGAATATTCACCCCTCCACTTT.

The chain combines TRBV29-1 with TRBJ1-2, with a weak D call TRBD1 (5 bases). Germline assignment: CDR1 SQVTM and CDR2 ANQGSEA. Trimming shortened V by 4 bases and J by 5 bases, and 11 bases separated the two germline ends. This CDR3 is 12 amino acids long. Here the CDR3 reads CSVAQEGYGYTF. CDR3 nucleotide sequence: TGCAGCGTTGCGCAGGAGGGGTATGGCTACACCTTC.

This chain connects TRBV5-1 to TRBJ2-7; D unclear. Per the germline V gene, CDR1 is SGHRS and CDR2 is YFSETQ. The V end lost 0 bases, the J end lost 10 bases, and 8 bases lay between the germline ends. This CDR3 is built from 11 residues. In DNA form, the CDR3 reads TGCGCCAGCAGCTTGGCACAGACACAGTACTTC. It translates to CASSLAQTQYF.

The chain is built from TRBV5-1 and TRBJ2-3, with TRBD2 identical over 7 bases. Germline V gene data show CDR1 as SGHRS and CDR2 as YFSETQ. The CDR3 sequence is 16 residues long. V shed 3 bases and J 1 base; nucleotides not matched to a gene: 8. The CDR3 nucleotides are TGCGCCAGCAGCTACCTTCCGGCGGGGGGCACAGATACGCAGTATTTT. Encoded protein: CASSYLPAGGTDTQYF.

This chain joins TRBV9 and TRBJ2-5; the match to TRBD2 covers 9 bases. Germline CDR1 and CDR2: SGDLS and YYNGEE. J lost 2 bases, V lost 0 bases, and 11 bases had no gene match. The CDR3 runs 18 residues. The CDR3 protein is CASSVAPDSTSGQETQYF. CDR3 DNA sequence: TGTGCCAGCAGCGTAGCCCCAGACTCGACTAGCGGTCAAGAGACCCAGTACTTC.

The CDR3 here is CASSPPARGAFF. The CDR3 DNA reads TGTGCCAGCAGCCCGCCGGCACGGGGAGCTTTCTTT. This chain connects TRBV7-9 to TRBJ1-1; D is undetermined. Germline V gene data show CDR1 as SEHNR and CDR2 as FQNEAQ (reference sequence). V was clipped by 5 bases and J by 10 bases, with 14 bases between them. This CDR3 region has 12 residues.

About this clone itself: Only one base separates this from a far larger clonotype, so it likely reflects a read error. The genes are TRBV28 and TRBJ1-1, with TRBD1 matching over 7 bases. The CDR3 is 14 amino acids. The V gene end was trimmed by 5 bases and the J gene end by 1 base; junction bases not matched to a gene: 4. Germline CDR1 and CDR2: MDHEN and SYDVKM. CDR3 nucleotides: TGTGCCAGCAGTCTCAGGGGGTGGAACACTGAAGCTTTCTTT. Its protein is CASSLRGWNTEAFF.

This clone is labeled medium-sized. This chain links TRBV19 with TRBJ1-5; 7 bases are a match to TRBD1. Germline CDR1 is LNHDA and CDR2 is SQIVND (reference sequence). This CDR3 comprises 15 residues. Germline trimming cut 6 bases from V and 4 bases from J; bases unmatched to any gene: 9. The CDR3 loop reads CASRVVGQPNQPQHF. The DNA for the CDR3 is TGTGCCAGTAGAGTCGTGGGACAGCCAAATCAGCCCCAGCATTTT. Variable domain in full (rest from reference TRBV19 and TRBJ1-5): DGGITQSPKYLFRKEGQNVTLSCEQNLNHDAMYWYRQDPGQGLRLIYYSQIVNDFQKGDIAEGYSVSREKKESFPLTVTSAQKNPTAFYLCASRVVGQPNQPQHFGDGTRLSIL.

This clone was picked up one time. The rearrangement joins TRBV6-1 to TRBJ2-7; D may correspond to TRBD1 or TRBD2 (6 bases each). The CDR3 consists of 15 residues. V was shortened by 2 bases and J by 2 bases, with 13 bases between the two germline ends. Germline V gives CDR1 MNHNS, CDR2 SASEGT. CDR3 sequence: CASSEMRRGTYEQYF. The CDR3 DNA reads TGTGCCAGCAGTGAAATGCGGAGGGGGACCTACGAGCAGTACTTC.

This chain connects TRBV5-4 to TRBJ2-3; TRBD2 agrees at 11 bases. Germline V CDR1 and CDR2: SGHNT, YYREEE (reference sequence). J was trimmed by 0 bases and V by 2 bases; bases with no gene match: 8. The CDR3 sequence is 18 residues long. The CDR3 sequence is CASSFTSGSKASTDTQYF. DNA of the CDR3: TGTGCCAGCAGCTTTACTAGCGGGAGCAAGGCTAGCACAGATACGCAGTATTTT.

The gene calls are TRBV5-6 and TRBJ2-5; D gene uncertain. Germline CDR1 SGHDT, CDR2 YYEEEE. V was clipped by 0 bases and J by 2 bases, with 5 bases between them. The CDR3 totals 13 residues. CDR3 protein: CASSLAAQETQYF. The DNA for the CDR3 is TGTGCCAGCAGCTTGGCGGCACAAGAGACCCAGTACTTC.

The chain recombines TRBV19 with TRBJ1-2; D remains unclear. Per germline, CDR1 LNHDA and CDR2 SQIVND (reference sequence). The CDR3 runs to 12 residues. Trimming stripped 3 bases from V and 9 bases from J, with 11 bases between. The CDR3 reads CASSIGGPSYTF. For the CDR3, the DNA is TGTGCCAGTAGTATCGGAGGTCCCAGCTACACCTTC.

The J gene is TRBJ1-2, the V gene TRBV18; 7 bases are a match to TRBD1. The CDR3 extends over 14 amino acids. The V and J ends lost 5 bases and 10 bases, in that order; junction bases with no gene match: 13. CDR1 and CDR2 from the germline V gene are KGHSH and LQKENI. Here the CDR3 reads CASSASRDSTHYTF. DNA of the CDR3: TGTGCCAGCTCAGCTAGCCGGGACAGCACCCACTACACCTTC.

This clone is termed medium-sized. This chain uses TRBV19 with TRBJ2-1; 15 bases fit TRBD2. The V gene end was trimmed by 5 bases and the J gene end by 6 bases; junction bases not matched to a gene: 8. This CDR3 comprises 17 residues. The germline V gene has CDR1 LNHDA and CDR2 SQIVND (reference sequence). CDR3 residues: CASSPGLAGGPGNEQFF. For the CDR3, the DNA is TGTGCCAGTAGTCCCGGACTAGCGGGAGGGCCAGGCAATGAGCAGTTCTTC.

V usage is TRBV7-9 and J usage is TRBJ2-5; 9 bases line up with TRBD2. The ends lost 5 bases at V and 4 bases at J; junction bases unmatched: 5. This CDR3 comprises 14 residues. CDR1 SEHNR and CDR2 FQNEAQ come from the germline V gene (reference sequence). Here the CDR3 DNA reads TGTGCCAGCAGCCCGAGCGGGGGGTTAGAGACCCAGTACTTC. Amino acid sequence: CASSPSGGLETQYF. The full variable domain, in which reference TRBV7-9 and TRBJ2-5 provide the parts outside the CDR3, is DTGVSQNPRHKITKRGQNVTFRCDPISEHNRLYWYRQTLGQGPEFLTYFQNEAQLEKSRLLSDRFSAERPKGSFSTLEIQRTEQGDSAMYLCASSPSGGLETQYFGPGTRLLVL.

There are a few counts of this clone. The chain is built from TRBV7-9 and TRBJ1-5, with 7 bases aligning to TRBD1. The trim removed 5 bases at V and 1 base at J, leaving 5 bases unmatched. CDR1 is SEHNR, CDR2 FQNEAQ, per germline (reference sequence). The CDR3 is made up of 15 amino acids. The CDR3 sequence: CASSPPTGSNQPQHF. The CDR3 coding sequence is TGTGCCAGCAGCCCCCCGACAGGGAGCAATCAGCCCCAGCATTTT.

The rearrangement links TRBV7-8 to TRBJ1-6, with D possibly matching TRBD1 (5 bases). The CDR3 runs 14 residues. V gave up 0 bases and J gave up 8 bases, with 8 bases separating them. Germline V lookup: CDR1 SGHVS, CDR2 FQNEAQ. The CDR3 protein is CASSLAWGDSPLHF. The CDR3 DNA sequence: TGTGCCAGCAGCTTAGCGTGGGGGGATTCACCCCTCCACTTT.

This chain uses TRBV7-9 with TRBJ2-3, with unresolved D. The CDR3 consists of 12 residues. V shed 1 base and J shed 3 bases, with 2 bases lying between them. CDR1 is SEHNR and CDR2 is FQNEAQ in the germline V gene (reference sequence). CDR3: CASSLETDTQYF. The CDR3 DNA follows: TGTGCCAGCAGCTTAGAGACAGATACGCAGTATTTT.

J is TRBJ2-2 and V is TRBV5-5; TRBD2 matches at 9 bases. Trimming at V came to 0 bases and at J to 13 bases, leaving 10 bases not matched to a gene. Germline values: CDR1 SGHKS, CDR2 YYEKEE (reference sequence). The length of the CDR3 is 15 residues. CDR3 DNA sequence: TGTGCCAGCAGCTTGGTGTTAGCGGGGGCGGGGCTGCTGTTTTTT. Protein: CASSLVLAGAGLLFF.

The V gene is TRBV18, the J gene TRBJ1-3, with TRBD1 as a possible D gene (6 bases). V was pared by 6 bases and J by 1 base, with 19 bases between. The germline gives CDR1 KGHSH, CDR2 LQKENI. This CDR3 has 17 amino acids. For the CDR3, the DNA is TGTGCCAGCTCCCCAGGCGGACAGAGTCCTTCTGGAAACACCATATATTTT. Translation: CASSPGGQSPSGNTIYF.

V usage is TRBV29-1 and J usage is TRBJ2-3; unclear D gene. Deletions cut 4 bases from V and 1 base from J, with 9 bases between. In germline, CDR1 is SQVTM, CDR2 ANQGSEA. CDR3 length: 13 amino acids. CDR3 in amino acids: CSVGWRRTDTQYF. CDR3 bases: TGCAGCGTTGGTTGGCGGCGCACAGATACGCAGTATTTT.

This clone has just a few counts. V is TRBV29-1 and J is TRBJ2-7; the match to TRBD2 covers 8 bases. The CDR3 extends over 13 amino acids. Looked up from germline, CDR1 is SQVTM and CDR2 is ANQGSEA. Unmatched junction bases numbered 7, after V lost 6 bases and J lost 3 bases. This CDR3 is CSVKTSGGYEQYF. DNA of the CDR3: TGCAGCGTGAAAACTAGCGGAGGCTACGAGCAGTACTTC.

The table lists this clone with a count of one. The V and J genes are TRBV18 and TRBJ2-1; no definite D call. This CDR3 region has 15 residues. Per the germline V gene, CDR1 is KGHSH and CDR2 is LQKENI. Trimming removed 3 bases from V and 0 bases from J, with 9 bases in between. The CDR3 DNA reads TGTGCCAGCTCACCGGCAGGAAGCTCCTACAATGAGCAGTTCTTC. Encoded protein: CASSPAGSSYNEQFF.